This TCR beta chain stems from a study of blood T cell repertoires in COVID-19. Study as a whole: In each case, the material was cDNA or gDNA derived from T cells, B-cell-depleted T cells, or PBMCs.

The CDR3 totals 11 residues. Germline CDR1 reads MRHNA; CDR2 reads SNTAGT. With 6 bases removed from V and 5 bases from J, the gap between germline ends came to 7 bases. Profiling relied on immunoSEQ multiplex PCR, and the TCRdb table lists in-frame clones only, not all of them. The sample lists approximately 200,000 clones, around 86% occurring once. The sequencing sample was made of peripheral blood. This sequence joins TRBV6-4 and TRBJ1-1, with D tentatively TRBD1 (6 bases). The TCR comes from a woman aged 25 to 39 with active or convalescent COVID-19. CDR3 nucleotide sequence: TGTGCCAGCAGACAGGGAACTGAAGCTTTCTTT. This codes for CASRQGTEAFF.